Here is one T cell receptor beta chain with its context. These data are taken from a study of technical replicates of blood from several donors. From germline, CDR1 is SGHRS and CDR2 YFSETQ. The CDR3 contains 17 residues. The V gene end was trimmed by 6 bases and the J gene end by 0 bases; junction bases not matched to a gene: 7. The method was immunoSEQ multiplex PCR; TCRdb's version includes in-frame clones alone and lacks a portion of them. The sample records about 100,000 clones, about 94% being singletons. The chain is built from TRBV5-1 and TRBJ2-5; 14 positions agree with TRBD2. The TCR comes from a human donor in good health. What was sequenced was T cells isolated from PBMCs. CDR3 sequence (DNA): TGCGCCAGCACCAATGGACTAGCGGGGGGTTACCAAGAGACCCAGTACTTC. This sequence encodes CASTNGLAGGYQETQYF.